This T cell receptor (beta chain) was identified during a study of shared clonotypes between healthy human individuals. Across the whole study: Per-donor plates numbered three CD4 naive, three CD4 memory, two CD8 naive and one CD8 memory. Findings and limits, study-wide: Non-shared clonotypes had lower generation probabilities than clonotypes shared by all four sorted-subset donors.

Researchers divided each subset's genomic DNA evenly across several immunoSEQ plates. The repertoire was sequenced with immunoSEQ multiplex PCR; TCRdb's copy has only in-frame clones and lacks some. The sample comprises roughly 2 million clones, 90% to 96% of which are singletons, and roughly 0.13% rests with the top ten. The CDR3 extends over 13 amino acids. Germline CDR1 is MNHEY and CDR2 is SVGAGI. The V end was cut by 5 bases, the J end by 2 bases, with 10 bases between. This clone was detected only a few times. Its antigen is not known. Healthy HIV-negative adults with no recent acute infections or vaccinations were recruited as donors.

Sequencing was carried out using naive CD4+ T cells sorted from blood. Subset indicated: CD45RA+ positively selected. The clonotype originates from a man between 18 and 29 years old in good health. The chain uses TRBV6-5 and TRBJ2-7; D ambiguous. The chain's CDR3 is CASSRRSPYEQYF. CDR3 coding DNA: TGTGCCAGCAGTCGTCGATCCCCCTACGAGCAGTACTTC.